Below, 16 T cell receptor beta chains from the same sample are listed, as sequenced in a study of shared clonotypes between healthy human individuals. Sequencing used immunoSEQ multiplex PCR; TCRdb keeps in-frame clones, though not all of them. The table has about 2.5 million clones, under 95% seen once. The specimen was naive CD4+ T cells from PBMCs. The sample's subset: CD45RA+ positively selected. The receptors here all came from a man aged 18 to 30 in good health. Some clones in this sample may be carry-over from other donors' samples.

This clone appeared a single time. V and J are TRBV10-3 and TRBJ1-4; 7 nucleotides align to TRBD1. Unmatched junction bases numbered 7, after V lost 6 bases and J lost 6 bases. Germline lookup yields CDR1 ENHRY and CDR2 SYGVKD. The CDR3 runs 14 residues. CDR3 in amino acids: CAISQQGFDEKLFF. In nucleotides, the CDR3 is TGTGCCATCAGCCAACAGGGGTTTGATGAAAAACTGTTTTTT.

This chain links TRBV6-5 with TRBJ2-4; D perhaps matches TRBD2 (5 bases). CDR1 is MNHEY, CDR2 SVGAGI, per germline. The CDR3 covers 14 residues. Trimming pared 2 bases from V and 10 bases from J, leaving 15 bases between. The CDR3 DNA is TGTGCCAGCAGTTACGATTGGCTAGCCCTTATTCAGTACTTC. Encoded protein: CASSYDWLALIQYF.

With regard to this clone: At the DNA level, this CDR3 is encoded by other sequences in the same sample as well. The gene calls are TRBV29-1 and TRBJ1-1; D unclear. This CDR3 is built from 12 residues. The germline V gene has CDR1 SQVTM and CDR2 ANQGSEA. Trimming removed 3 bases from V and 1 base from J, with 6 bases in between. CDR3: CSVERQNTEAFF. The CDR3 nucleotides read TGCAGCGTTGAGAGACAGAACACTGAAGCTTTCTTT.

This clone was detected once. V usage is TRBV7-8 and J usage is TRBJ2-2; 7 nucleotides match TRBD1. Losses at the gene ends were 5 bases for V and 3 bases for J; bases not matched to a gene: 3. Germline assignment: CDR1 SGHVS and CDR2 FQNEAQ. CDR3 size: 14 residues. The CDR3 DNA reads as TGTGCCAGCAGCCTCGGGACAGACACCGGGGAGCTGTTTTTT. Translating gives CASSLGTDTGELFF.

The rearrangement links TRBV4-2 to TRBJ2-7, with unresolved D. CDR3 length: 15 amino acids. The germline CDR1 and CDR2 sequences are LGHNA and YNFKEQ. Deletions cut 3 bases from V and 0 bases from J, with 12 bases between. In nucleotides, the CDR3 is TGTGCCAGCAGCCAGTCGGTTGGTGTCTCCTACGAGCAGTACTTC. Its translation: CASSQSVGVSYEQYF.

The V call is TRBV12-2, the J call TRBJ2-7; the table's D call, TRBD1, was not checked against the DNA. TRBV12-2 is described as a pseudogene. The CDR3 has 19 amino acids. This CDR3 reads CASRLTPPLTGPSGGEQYF. CDR3 DNA: TGTGCAAGTCGCTTAACCCCCCCGCTGACAGGACCTTCGGGCGGGGAGCAGTACTTC.

The V gene is TRBV6-1, the J gene TRBJ2-7, with unresolved D. Germline values: CDR1 MNHNS, CDR2 SASEGT. The CDR3 contains 16 residues. Trimming removed 0 bases at V and 1 base at J, with 13 bases between. The CDR3 nucleotides read TGTGCCAGCAGTGAAGCGTTTAAGGGCCGGTCCTACGAGCAGTACTTC. Its protein product is CASSEAFKGRSYEQYF.

The chain carries TRBV30 and TRBJ2-7; tentative D call: TRBD1 (7 bases). CDR1 is GTSNPN and CDR2 is SVGIG in the germline V gene (reference sequence). Trimming cost V 2 bases and J 3 bases, with 14 bases left between them. The CDR3 sequence is 14 residues long. The CDR3 sequence: CAWSIRGENYEQYF. DNA for the CDR3: TGTGCCTGGAGTATCAGGGGGGAGAACTACGAGCAGTACTTC.

The V call is TRBV5-4, the J call TRBJ2-3, with 11 bases aligning to TRBD1. The germline gives CDR1 SGHNT, CDR2 YYREEE (reference sequence). Germline trimming cut 3 bases from V and 5 bases from J; bases unmatched to any gene: 5. This CDR3 is built from 15 residues. The CDR3: CASSSDRGQVDTQYF. CDR3 DNA sequence: TGTGCCAGCAGCTCGGACAGGGGGCAAGTAGATACGCAGTATTTT.

The J gene is TRBJ1-1, the V gene TRBV28, with a possible D match to TRBD1 (5 bases). The CDR3 contains 14 residues. Deletions cut 1 base from V and 6 bases from J, with 12 bases between. In germline, CDR1 is MDHEN, CDR2 SYDVKM. The CDR3 loop reads CASSLSGGTSEAFF. For the CDR3, the DNA is TGTGCCAGCAGTTTATCCGGGGGTACCTCTGAAGCTTTCTTT. Using reference TRBV28 and TRBJ1-1 for the parts outside the CDR3, the full variable domain is DVKVTQSSRYLVKRTGEKVFLECVQDMDHENMFWYRQDPGLGLRLIYFSYDVKMKEKGDIPEGYSVSREKKERFSLILESASTNQTSMYLCASSLSGGTSEAFFGQGTRLTVV.

The rearrangement joins TRBV11-2 to TRBJ2-1, with 8 bases fitting TRBD1. J was trimmed by 0 bases and V by 5 bases; bases with no gene match: 6. The germline gives CDR1 SGHAT, CDR2 FQNNGV. The length of the CDR3 is 16 residues. The CDR3 DNA reads TGTGCCAGCAGCGTGGACAGGGTAGCCTCCTACAATGAGCAGTTCTTC. Protein: CASSVDRVASYNEQFF.

The V and J genes are TRBV10-3 and TRBJ2-7, with D unclear. V was clipped by 6 bases and J by 2 bases, with 14 bases between them. There are 14 residues in the CDR3. The germline V gene has CDR1 ENHRY and CDR2 SYGVKD. The CDR3 is CAIRAVPDTYEQYF. The DNA for the CDR3 is TGTGCCATCAGGGCAGTCCCCGACACCTACGAGCAGTACTTC.

CDR3: CASSLRAGVGYTF. The CDR3 coding sequence is TGTGCCAGCAGCTTAAGGGCAGGGGTCGGCTACACCTTC. The chain combines TRBV7-3 with TRBJ1-2, with D possibly TRBD1 on 6 matching bases. The V gene's germline CDR1 is SGHTA and CDR2 FQGTGA. The V end lost 1 base, the J end lost 8 bases, and 11 bases lay between the germline ends. CDR3 length: 13 residues.

V and J are TRBV5-1 and TRBJ2-5, with D possibly matching TRBD1 (5 bases). CDR3 size: 16 residues. Germline CDR1 is SGHRS and CDR2 is YFSETQ. The V gene lost 0 bases and the J gene lost 5 bases, with 17 bases spanning the gap. CDR3 DNA sequence: TGCGCCAGCAGCTTGGAAGGGGTGGTGGGCGCCGAGACCCAGTACTTC. It encodes CASSLEGVVGAETQYF.

As for this clone: The junction departs from germline at one end; a sequencing error may be responsible. The CDR3 sequence: CVSARGILNTEAFF. CDR3 bases: TGTGTCAGCGCCAGGGGTATACTGAACACTGAAGCTTTCTTT. The rearrangement uses TRBV2 and TRBJ1-1, with a tentative D call TRBD1 (6 bases). This CDR3 is 14 amino acids long. Looked up from germline, CDR1 is SNHLY and CDR2 is FYNNEI.

This clone came up once. This same CDR3 is encoded by further DNA sequences in the sample. The V gene is TRBV2, the J gene TRBJ2-5; 7 positions agree with TRBD1. The CDR3 runs 13 residues. Germline lookup yields CDR1 SNHLY and CDR2 FYNNEI. Trimming removed 5 bases from V and 3 bases from J; junction bases left unmatched: 3. Here the CDR3 DNA reads TGTGCCAGCAGTTACGACAGGGAAGAGACCCAGTACTTC. Its protein product is CASSYDREETQYF. Using reference TRBV2 and TRBJ2-5 for the parts outside the CDR3, the full variable domain is EPEVTQTPSHQVTQMGQEVILRCVPISNHLYFYWYRQILGQKVEFLVSFYNNEISEKSEIFDDQFSVERPDGSNFTLKIRSTKLEDSAMYFCASSYDREETQYFGPGTRLLVL.